This TCR beta chain originates from a study of cytotoxic CD8 clonotypes in ibrutinib-treated CLL. This clone has just one count. Germline loops: CDR1 SGHNT, CDR2 YYREEE (reference sequence). The CDR3 totals 15 residues. Trimming removed 5 bases from V and 1 base from J, with 15 bases in between. The TCR beta libraries used around 2 micrograms of genomic DNA that came from cryopreserved PBMCs. The assay was immunoSEQ multiplex PCR, and TCRdb's table has in-frame clones only and misses some. The table lists nearly 300,000 clones, 76% of them singletons. This chain links TRBV5-4 with TRBJ1-2; D perhaps matches TRBD1 (5 bases). The input for sequencing was PBMCs, taken at disease progression, from a patient treated with ibrutinib. The TCR originated in a human donor with chronic lymphocytic leukemia. CDR3 coding DNA: TGTGCCAGCAGATTTACAGGAACTCTTAACTATGGCTACACCTTC. Its translation is CASRFTGTLNYGYTF.